Listed here are 18 T cell receptor beta chains from one sample, sequenced in a study of CD8+CD57+ T cells in acquired aplastic anemia. Genomic DNA constituted the template upon which TCR beta VDJ and CDR3 profiling was performed. TCRdb reprocessed the reads via MiXCR and lists one record per CDR3 protein. The sample lists approximately 250,000 distinct CDR3 sequences, 82% seen once, with about two fifths in the top ten. For sequencing, patients were chosen who had shown expansion of CD8+CD57+ cells by flow cytometry. The sample taken for sequencing was sorted CD4+, CD8+, or CD8+CD57+ T cells (not recorded which) from PBMCs. These receptors came from a human donor with aplastic anemia.

This clonotype was counted a few times. The chain combines TRBV11-1 with TRBJ2-3; D uncertain. The V end was cut by 4 bases, the J end by 6 bases, with 14 bases between. The CDR3 runs 14 residues. Germline V gene sequence: CDR1 SGHAT, CDR2 FQDESV (reference sequence). Here the CDR3 DNA reads TGTGCCAGCAGCTCCTCAGATACGCCCGATACGCAGTATTTT. It is translated as CASSSSDTPDTQYF.

The chain employs TRBV19 and TRBJ2-7; D is undetermined. Per the germline V gene, CDR1 is LNHDA and CDR2 is SQIVND (reference sequence). Trimming shortened V by 5 bases and J by 0 bases, and 14 bases separated the two germline ends. This CDR3 is built from 15 residues. Written as DNA, the CDR3 is TGTGCCAGTAGTCCGTCCCCGGATTCCTCCTACGAGCAGTACTTC. This gives the protein CASSPSPDSSYEQYF.

About this clonotype: Compared with germline, one end of the junction differs, possibly owing to a read error. The chain has TRBV7-8 and TRBJ2-1; TRBD2 matches 12 bases. The CDR3 loop spans 15 amino acids. The germline V gene encodes CDR1 SGHVS and CDR2 FQNEAQ. The CDR3, as DNA: TGTGCCAGCAGCCTAGCGGGAGGGCTCGACACTGAGCAGTTCTTC. It codes for CASSLAGGLDTEQFF.

The chain uses TRBV9 and TRBJ1-5; the D is unclear. From germline, CDR1 is SGDLS and CDR2 YYNGEE. Trimming took off 3 bases at V and 16 bases at J, with 23 bases between the two ends. The CDR3 covers 14 residues. The CDR3 nucleotides read TGTGCCAGCAGCGAAGGGTCAGATACGCAGTCCTTTCATTTT. This codes for CASSEGSDTQSFHF.

In the case of this clonotype: One junction end does not reproduce the germline sequence, and a read error may be involved. This chain joins TRBV2 and TRBJ1-2; possibly TRBD1 for D (5 bases). Germline CDR1 SNHLY, CDR2 FYNNEI. The CDR3 is 13 residues long. In DNA, the CDR3 is TGTGCCAGCGGGGACGGGGGGACCGATACGCACTCCTTC. It specifies CASGDGGTDTHSF.

As to this clonotype: One junction end disagrees with the germline gene, perhaps due to a read error. As DNA, the CDR3 is TGTGCCAGCAGTGTTGCGTATAACCATCAGCCCCAGTATTTC. Protein: CASSVAYNHQPQYF. J is TRBJ2-5 and V is TRBV2; D not certain. Germline V lookup: CDR1 SNHLY, CDR2 FYNNEI. The length of the CDR3 is 14 residues.

To note about this clonotype: It is likely a read error, because the conserved phenylalanine at the end of the CDR3 is missing. It is unclear where the CDR3 begins or ends on the DNA, so no DNA is shown, and the CDR3 is as TCRdb lists it. V usage is TRBV7-9 and J usage is TRBJ2-3; TRBD2, as called in the table, went unchecked against the DNA. The germline V gene has CDR1 SEHNR and CDR2 FQNEAQ (reference sequence). The CDR3 adds up to 13 amino acids, both ends counted. This CDR3 is CASSFRGSGGSYV.

Details on this clonotype: The conserved phenylalanine or tryptophan normally closing the CDR3 is absent here, so this likely arose from a read error. The DNA is omitted, as the CDR3 cannot be located on it reliably, and the CDR3 follows TCRdb's listing. This sequence joins TRBV2 and TRBJ2-3; the table gives TRBD1 as D, unverified against the DNA. Germline V lookup: CDR1 SNHLY, CDR2 FYNNEI. Termini included, the CDR3 measures 14 amino acids. The CDR3 is CASSYAGGHDTLFG.

Concerning this clonotype itself: This CDR3 is missing its conserved last phenylalanine or tryptophan, likely due to a read error. Because the CDR3's place on the DNA is in doubt, the DNA is left out and the CDR3 is given as listed by TCRdb. The chain uses TRBV7-2 and TRBJ2-1; the table's D call, TRBD2, was not checked against the DNA. The CDR3 spans 13 residues, counting both ends. The germline gives CDR1 SGHTA, CDR2 FQGNSA. This chain's CDR3 is CASSLAGTGELLS.

Comments on this clonotype: Germline and junction disagree at one end, which may indicate a read error. V and J are TRBV19 and TRBJ1-5; D may be TRBD1 (6 bases). The germline V gene encodes CDR1 LNHDA and CDR2 SQIVND (reference sequence). The CDR3 totals 15 residues. The CDR3 DNA follows: TGTGCCACCAGTGACCCGGGACACCTTTATAAGCACCAGCATTTC. Protein product: CATSDPGHLYKHQHF. Drawing the rest from reference TRBV19 and TRBJ1-5, the complete variable domain is DGGITQSPKYLFRKEGQNVTLSCEQNLNHDAMYWYRQDPGQGLRLIYYSQIVNDFQKGDIAEGYSVSREKKESFPLTVTSAQKNPTAFYLCATSDPGHLYKHQHFGDGTRLSIL.

The gene calls are TRBV7-8 and TRBJ2-1; 7 positions agree with TRBD1. Germline V lookup: CDR1 SGHVS, CDR2 FQNEAQ. V gave up 3 bases and J gave up 10 bases; unmatched junction bases: 18. The CDR3 is 17 residues long. CDR3: CASSFDPDGTAFSEQFF. DNA for the CDR3: TGTGCCAGCAGCTTTGATCCAGACGGGACAGCCTTTTCCGAGCAGTTCTTC. Complete variable domain (other parts from reference TRBV7-8 and TRBJ2-1): GAGVSQSPRYKVAKRGQDVALRCDPISGHVSLFWYQQALGQGPEFLTYFQNEAQLDKSGLPSDRFFAERPEGSVSTLKIQRTQQEDSAVYLCASSFDPDGTAFSEQFFGPGTRLTVL.

The chain links TRBV7-9 to TRBJ1-1; D not certain. Per the germline V gene, CDR1 is SEHNR and CDR2 is FQNEAQ (reference sequence). Between the trimmed V and J ends, which lost 3 bases and 10 bases, there was a span of 21 bases. The CDR3 loop spans 15 amino acids. This chain's CDR3 is CASSFAVTQYIGAFF. As DNA, the CDR3 is TGTGCCAGCAGCTTCGCAGTGACACAGTACATTGGAGCTTTCTTT.

For this clonotype: Because it lacks the conserved phenylalanine or tryptophan at the end, this CDR3 is likely a read error. Because the CDR3's place on the DNA is in doubt, the DNA is left out and the CDR3 is given as listed by TCRdb. The V call is TRBV7-9, the J call TRBJ1-2. In germline, CDR1 is SEHNR, CDR2 FQNEAQ (reference sequence). A total of 12 residues make up the CDR3, ends included. The CDR3 protein is CASSFQRSGGTV.

This clonotype was observed once. This chain uses TRBV7-9 with TRBJ2-1, with TRBD2 matching 14 bases. The CDR3 has 15 residues. CDR1 is SEHNR and CDR2 is FQNEAQ in the germline V gene (reference sequence). The ends lost 4 bases at V and 7 bases at J; junction bases unmatched: 3. CDR3 amino acids: CASSSGLAGGNEQFF. CDR3 nucleotides: TGTGCCAGCAGCTCCGGACTAGCGGGAGGAAATGAGCAGTTCTTC.

Concerning this clonotype itself: An end of the junction does not agree with germline; a read error may underlie this. The chain is built from TRBV7-9 and TRBJ2-2; a possible D gene is TRBD2 (8 bases). CDR1 and CDR2 from the germline V gene are SEHNR and FQNEAQ (reference sequence). The CDR3 covers 14 residues. Here the CDR3 reads CASTSAGGRGEVFF. The CDR3 DNA sequence: TGTGCCAGCACCAGTGCGGGGGGCAGGGGGGAGGTGTTTTTT.

The gene calls are TRBV15 and TRBJ2-3, with D possibly TRBD2 on 5 matching bases. Trimming left V 4 bases short and J 9 bases short, with 11 bases between. Germline lookup yields CDR1 LNHNV and CDR2 YYDKDF (reference sequence). The CDR3 extends over 12 amino acids. In DNA form, the CDR3 reads TGTGCCACCAGCACCCTCGGGGTAACGCAGTATTTT. Translated, it gives CATSTLGVTQYF.

V and J are TRBV5-1 and TRBJ2-7; TRBD2 might be the D (6 bases). The CDR3 extends over 17 amino acids. The V gene's germline CDR1 is SGHRS and CDR2 YFSETQ. Trimming took off 0 bases at V and 2 bases at J, with 18 bases between the two ends. CDR3 sequence: CASSLVPRRDLTYEQYF. Here the CDR3 DNA reads TGCGCCAGCAGCTTGGTCCCTCGGCGGGACCTTACCTACGAGCAGTACTTC. The complete variable domain, with remaining parts taken from reference TRBV5-1 and TRBJ2-7, reads KAGVTQTPRYLIKTRGQQVTLSCSPISGHRSVSWYQQTPGQGLQFLFEYFSETQRNKGNFPGRFSGRQFSNSRSEMNVSTLELGDSALYLCASSLVPRRDLTYEQYFGPGTRLTVT.

V gene TRBV9 combines with J gene TRBJ2-3; TRBD2 agrees at 8 bases. CDR1 SGDLS and CDR2 YYNGEE come from the germline V gene. V lost 7 bases and J lost 14; bases outside the gene matches: 18. CDR3 size: 14 residues. CDR3 coding DNA: TGTGCCAGCGGCTTAGCGGGAAACATCCAGTCGTTGTATTTT. It encodes CASGLAGNIQSLYF.